These 23 T cell receptor beta chains originate from one sample sequenced in a study of blood T cell repertoires in COVID-19. Here immunoSEQ multiplex PCR was the method, and the copy in TCRdb shows in-frame clones only, minus some. The sample lists 150,000 to 200,000 clones, around four fifths seen once, with roughly 8.1% in the top ten. The sample taken for sequencing was peripheral blood. These TCRs come from a woman older than 75 with COVID-19, enrolled during active disease.

This clone was counted only a few times. The V and J genes are TRBV7-8 and TRBJ2-3; 7 nucleotides match TRBD2. The germline CDR1 and CDR2 sequences are SGHVS and FQNEAQ. The CDR3 has 15 amino acids. After removal of 2 bases from V and 2 bases from J, the junction contained 4 bases not matched to a gene. The CDR3 is CASSLSGGYTDTQYF. The CDR3 nucleotides are TGTGCCAGCAGCTTATCGGGGGGTTACACAGATACGCAGTATTTT.

The chain is built from TRBV2 and TRBJ2-3; 8 nucleotides align to TRBD2. CDR1 and CDR2 (germline): SNHLY, FYNNEI. The CDR3 covers 14 residues. V lost 4 bases, J lost 5 bases, and 5 bases stayed unmatched. In DNA, the CDR3 is TGTGCCAGCAGTGTCGGGGGGGGCGGAGATACGCAGTATTTT. It codes for CASSVGGGGDTQYF.

This clone occurred once. This chain uses TRBV29-1 with TRBJ1-4; weak D call: TRBD1 (5 bases). Trimming removed 4 bases at V and 5 bases at J, with 8 bases between. Per germline, CDR1 SQVTM and CDR2 ANQGSEA. The CDR3 covers 12 residues. The CDR3 loop reads CSVASGNEKLFF. The CDR3 nucleotides are TGCAGCGTTGCATCAGGGAATGAAAAACTGTTTTTT.

The CDR3 coding sequence is TGTGCCAGCAGCTTGGGTGGACCACCGGGGAGCACTGAAGCTTTCTTT. It is translated as CASSLGGPPGSTEAFF. V and J are TRBV5-5 and TRBJ1-1, with D hard to call. This CDR3 is 16 amino acids long. Germline CDR1 is SGHKS and CDR2 is YYEKEE (reference sequence). Trimming removed 0 bases from V and 4 bases from J, with 16 bases in between.

CDR3 region: CAISVTGSSEKLFF. DNA for the CDR3: TGTGCCATCAGCGTGACAGGGTCTAGTGAAAAACTGTTTTTT. The rearrangement uses TRBV10-3 and TRBJ1-4; 7 bases are a match to TRBD1. The ends lost 6 bases at V and 7 bases at J; junction bases unmatched: 8. Germline V gives CDR1 ENHRY, CDR2 SYGVKD. CDR3 size: 14 residues.

The chain recombines TRBV10-1 with TRBJ1-3; D uncertain. The CDR3 loop spans 14 amino acids. Trimming took 8 bases from V and 2 from J, leaving 13 bases between them. Germline V gene lookup returns CDR1 WNHNN and CDR2 SYGVQD (reference sequence). The CDR3 nucleotides read TGCGCCAGCTCGCCGAGTGGGCCTGGAAACACCATATATTTT. Translating gives CASSPSGPGNTIYF.

The V call is TRBV21-1, the J call TRBJ2-2; TRBD2 was called by the table and not checked on the DNA. TRBV21-1 is noted as a pseudogene. CDR3 length: 14 amino acids. The CDR3 is CASSKVAGSGELFF. The CDR3 nucleotides read TGTGCCAGCAGCAAAGTAGCGGGATCCGGGGAGCTGTTTTTT.

This chain joins TRBV7-3 and TRBJ2-7; 9 bases fit TRBD1. This CDR3 spans 14 amino acids. Germline CDR1 SGHTA, CDR2 FQGTGA. The ends lost 4 bases at V and 7 bases at J; junction bases unmatched: 8. CDR3 region: CASSSGTGSGEQYF. DNA for the CDR3: TGTGCCAGCAGCTCCGGGACAGGGTCGGGAGAGCAGTACTTC.

This clone was seen more than once but under ten times. The chain is built from TRBV6-2 or TRBV6-3 and TRBJ1-1; possibly TRBD1 for D (6 bases). Germline V lookup: CDR1 MNHEY, CDR2 SVGEGT. The CDR3 is 13 amino acids. V lost 5 bases to trimming and J lost 6 bases, with 13 bases between them. CDR3 sequence (DNA): TGTGCCAGCAGTGCGGACAGTTTTGCTGAAGCTTTCTTT. It specifies CASSADSFAEAFF.

The chain recombines TRBV3-1 (or the pseudogene TRBV3-2) with TRBJ2-3; 8 nucleotides match TRBD2. Germline-derived CDR1 and CDR2 are LGHDT and YNNKEL (reference sequence). V shed 0 bases and J 6 bases; nucleotides not matched to a gene: 11. CDR3 length: 17 amino acids. The CDR3: CASSQDVQGLVGDTQYF. The CDR3 nucleotides are TGTGCCAGCAGCCAAGACGTTCAGGGACTAGTAGGGGATACGCAGTATTTT.

The chain uses TRBV3-1 (or the pseudogene TRBV3-2) and TRBJ1-2; D not certain. The CDR3 is 13 residues long. Trimming took off 1 base at V and 6 bases at J, with 9 bases between the two ends. CDR1 and CDR2 (germline): LGHDT, YNNKEL (reference sequence). CDR3 sequence: CASSQGFQDGYTF. CDR3 nucleotide sequence: TGTGCCAGCAGCCAAGGGTTCCAGGATGGCTACACCTTC.

The V and J genes are TRBV11-2 and TRBJ1-6; D gene uncertain. Trimming removed 1 base at V and 4 bases at J, with 8 bases between. Germline assignment: CDR1 SGHAT and CDR2 FQNNGV. CDR3 size: 15 residues. This CDR3 reads CASSLAPQYNSPLHF. Here the CDR3 DNA reads TGTGCCAGCAGCTTAGCCCCCCAGTATAATTCACCCCTCCACTTT.

The genes are TRBV7-9 and TRBJ1-2; maybe TRBD1 (6 bases). V gave up 5 bases and J gave up 8 bases, with 21 bases separating them. CDR1 is SEHNR, CDR2 FQNEAQ, per germline (reference sequence). The CDR3 is made up of 15 amino acids. For the CDR3, the DNA is TGTGCCAGCAGCCCCCAAGTGGCGGGGGCAGACGGCTACACCTTC. Residues: CASSPQVAGADGYTF.

The gene calls are TRBV12-5 and TRBJ2-2; TRBD2 matches at 10 bases. Looked up from germline, CDR1 is LGHNT and CDR2 is FRNRAP. V lost 5 bases, J lost 8 bases, and 2 bases stayed unmatched. The CDR3 is 13 amino acids. CDR3 sequence (DNA): TGTGCTAGTGGTCTAGCGGGAGCGGGGGAGCTGTTTTTT. Translated, it gives CASGLAGAGELFF.

The chain links TRBV3-1 (or the pseudogene TRBV3-2) to TRBJ2-7; tentative D call: TRBD2 (6 bases). CDR1 LGHDT and CDR2 YNNKEL come from the germline V gene (reference sequence). Trimming took 6 bases from V and 3 from J, leaving 18 bases between them. The CDR3 sequence is 15 residues long. The DNA of the CDR3 is TGTGCCAGCAGTGAGGCCCCACGGACTAACTACGAGCAGTACTTC. Amino acids: CASSEAPRTNYEQYF.

This clone was detected once. The chain is built from TRBV5-1 and TRBJ2-1; 9 bases map to TRBD1. CDR1 is SGHRS, CDR2 YFSETQ, per germline. The CDR3 sequence is 16 residues long. V lost 3 bases, J lost 7 bases, and 11 bases stayed unmatched. CDR3 region: CASSSSPGTGKNEQFF. The DNA of the CDR3 is TGCGCCAGCAGCTCCAGTCCCGGGACAGGGAAGAATGAGCAGTTCTTC.

The J gene is TRBJ1-3, the V gene TRBV11-3, with a tentative D call TRBD1 (6 bases). CDR3 size: 17 residues. In germline, CDR1 is SGHNT, CDR2 YENEEA. V gave up 2 bases and J gave up 4 bases, with 18 bases separating them. The CDR3 sequence is CASSLPIRGGPGNTIYF. The CDR3 nucleotides are TGTGCCAGCAGCTTACCCATCCGGGGGGGGCCCGGAAACACCATATATTTT.

The chain is built from TRBV25-1 and TRBJ1-2; D might be TRBD1 (5 bases). The V end lost 4 bases, the J end lost 4 bases, and 13 bases lay between the germline ends. The CDR3 runs to 14 residues. CDR1 and CDR2 from the germline V gene are MGHDK and SYGVNS. CDR3 amino acids: CASSASTELYGYTF. CDR3 in DNA: TGTGCCAGCAGTGCCTCGACAGAACTCTATGGCTACACCTTC.

This chain links TRBV2 with TRBJ2-5, with no clear D. The CDR3 consists of 14 residues. CDR1 is SNHLY and CDR2 is FYNNEI in the germline V gene. V was cut by 6 bases and J by 4 bases, with 15 bases left in between. CDR3 sequence (DNA): TGTGCCAGCAGCCCCAGCGCCCGAGGAGAGACCCAGTACTTC. The encoded protein is CASSPSARGETQYF.

The V call is TRBV7-9, the J call TRBJ1-2, with a possible D match to TRBD1 (5 bases). Germline CDR1 SEHNR, CDR2 FQNEAQ (reference sequence). V gave up 2 bases and J gave up 8 bases, with 9 bases separating them. The CDR3 extends over 12 amino acids. CDR3 sequence reads: CASSLSGEGYTF. In DNA form, the CDR3 reads TGTGCCAGCAGCTTATCGGGGGAAGGCTACACCTTC.

This clone was detected only once. The chain links TRBV27 to TRBJ2-3; 9 bases are a match to TRBD1. Looked up from germline, CDR1 is MNHEY and CDR2 is SMNVEV (reference sequence). The CDR3 extends over 17 amino acids. The J segment lost 4 bases and the V segment lost 2 bases, leaving 10 bases of the junction unmatched. CDR3 sequence: CASSLANRGQGADTQYF. In DNA, the CDR3 is TGTGCCAGCAGTTTAGCAAACAGGGGGCAAGGGGCAGATACGCAGTATTTT.

This rearrangement joins TRBV29-1 to TRBJ1-2; D not certain. V shed 7 bases and J shed 8 bases, with 14 bases lying between them. This CDR3 comprises 11 residues. The V gene's germline CDR1 is SQVTM and CDR2 ANQGSEA. The CDR3 DNA is TGCAGCGCTGGCGCAGGATGGGGCTACACCTTC. As protein: CSAGAGWGYTF.

This clone was picked up one time. The genes are TRBV9 and TRBJ2-6; TRBD1 might be the D (6 bases). Germline CDR1 is SGDLS and CDR2 is YYNGEE. V gave up 3 bases and J gave up 11 bases, with 30 bases separating them. The CDR3 covers 19 residues. Written as DNA, the CDR3 is TGTGCCAGCAGCGCCTTCCAGAATACAGGGTTGGTTTTTATGGACGTCCTGACTTTC. Amino acids: CASSAFQNTGLVFMDVLTF.